This entry lists 16 T cell receptor beta chains sequenced from one sample in a study of cytomegalovirus exposure and HLA in healthy donors. This PCR relied on a set of 60 Vbeta primers and 13 Jbeta primers. Method: immunoSEQ multiplex PCR; TCRdb's copy keeps in-frame clones and lacks some. The table lists about 210,000 clones, 75% to 80% of them singletons. The material sequenced was PBMCs. These receptors were collected from a male donor in good health and CMV-seronegative.

CDR3 residues: CASNQTEAFF. The DNA for the CDR3 is TGTGCCAGCAATCAAACTGAAGCTTTCTTT. The rearrangement links TRBV6-1 to TRBJ1-1; D is ambiguous. Germline CDR1 MNHNS, CDR2 SASEGT. This CDR3 comprises 10 residues. V lost 7 bases, J lost 5 bases, and 5 bases lay in between.

The chain recombines TRBV19 with TRBJ2-1; TRBD2 agrees at 7 bases. Germline V gives CDR1 LNHDA, CDR2 SQIVND (reference sequence). V lost 0 bases, J lost 2 bases, and 7 bases stayed unmatched. CDR3 length: 17 amino acids. The CDR3 spells CASSIDGPSGAYNEQFF. The CDR3 DNA follows: TGTGCCAGTAGTATAGATGGTCCTAGCGGTGCCTACAATGAGCAGTTCTTC.

This clone was detected only once. V is TRBV7-9 and J is TRBJ1-4, with a tentative D call TRBD1 (6 bases). The length of the CDR3 is 14 residues. Germline V gives CDR1 SEHNR, CDR2 FQNEAQ (reference sequence). V was trimmed by 1 base and J by 7 bases, leaving 10 bases between them. This chain's CDR3 is CASSLDREGEKLFF. The CDR3 region has the DNA TGTGCCAGCAGCTTAGACAGGGAAGGTGAAAAACTGTTTTTT. Supplemented by reference TRBV7-9 and TRBJ1-4, the full variable domain reads DTGVSQNPRHKITKRGQNVTFRCDPISEHNRLYWYRQTLGQGPEFLTYFQNEAQLEKSRLLSDRFSAERPKGSFSTLEIQRTEQGDSAMYLCASSLDREGEKLFFGSGTQLSVL.

The chain carries TRBV5-1 and TRBJ1-1; tentative D call: TRBD1 (5 bases). This CDR3 is built from 14 residues. The germline V gene has CDR1 SGHRS and CDR2 YFSETQ. The germline V and J ends were trimmed by 4 bases and 5 bases, with 15 bases remaining between them. The CDR3 bases are TGCGCCAGCAGCGGAACAACCGGGGGGACTGAAGCTTTCTTT. This gives the protein CASSGTTGGTEAFF.

The V gene is TRBV29-1, the J gene TRBJ1-2; 7 bases are a match to TRBD1. With V trimmed by 6 bases and J by 2 bases, 6 bases remained unmatched. The CDR3 is made up of 13 amino acids. Germline CDR1 SQVTM, CDR2 ANQGSEA. This CDR3 is CSVDGTDNYGYTF. In nucleotides, the CDR3 is TGCAGCGTCGATGGGACAGACAACTATGGCTACACCTTC. The full variable domain, rest sourced from reference TRBV29-1 and TRBJ1-2, is SAVISQKPSRDICQRGTSLTIQCQVDSQVTMMFWYRQQPGQSLTLIATANQGSEATYESGFVIDKFPISRPNLTFSTLTVSNMSPEDSSIYLCSVDGTDNYGYTFGSGTRLTVV.

The chain employs TRBV5-1 and TRBJ2-7, with 7 positions matching TRBD1. Germline V gene lookup returns CDR1 SGHRS and CDR2 YFSETQ. Trimming cost V 0 bases and J 0 bases; bases outside gene matches: 6. This CDR3 contains 16 residues. CDR3 region: CASSLVRDSDSYEQYF. The CDR3 DNA reads TGCGCCAGCAGCTTGGTGAGGGACAGCGACTCCTACGAGCAGTACTTC.

The CDR3 here is CASRAAVSYNEQFF. CDR3 nucleotides: TGTGCCAGCAGGGCGGCCGTCTCCTACAATGAGCAGTTCTTC. V usage is TRBV27 and J usage is TRBJ2-1; D gene uncertain. Trimming pared 6 bases from V and 0 bases from J, leaving 9 bases between. The CDR3 length is 14 residues. The germline V gene has CDR1 MNHEY and CDR2 SMNVEV (reference sequence).

The V call is TRBV28, the J call TRBJ2-6, with TRBD1 matching over 9 bases. The germline V gene has CDR1 MDHEN and CDR2 SYDVKM. This CDR3 contains 20 residues. V shed 8 bases and J 0 bases; nucleotides not matched to a gene: 17. The CDR3 DNA is TGTGCCAGCGCAATATCAGGGAGGGGACAGGGAAGCTCTGGGGCCAACGTCCTGACTTTC. It is translated as CASAISGRGQGSSGANVLTF.

The V call is TRBV5-4, the J call TRBJ2-1; possibly TRBD2 for D (5 bases). From germline, CDR1 is SGHNT and CDR2 YYREEE (reference sequence). With 3 bases removed from V and 5 bases from J, the gap between germline ends came to 15 bases. The CDR3 spans 15 residues. CDR3 nucleotide sequence: TGTGCCAGCAGCTGGGATGCGCGGGCGGACAATGAGCAGTTCTTC. It translates to CASSWDARADNEQFF.

The rearrangement links TRBV15 to TRBJ2-7; the D is unclear. The CDR3 covers 15 residues. Germline CDR1 is LNHNV and CDR2 is YYDKDF (reference sequence). The germline V and J ends were trimmed by 1 base and 0 bases, with 10 bases remaining between them. CDR3 amino acids: CATSRGSVTSYEQYF. The CDR3 DNA sequence: TGTGCCACCAGCAGAGGTTCAGTTACCTCCTACGAGCAGTACTTC.

This chain uses TRBV10-1 with TRBJ1-2; a weak D match, TRBD1 (6 bases). CDR1 is WNHNN, CDR2 SYGVQD, per germline (reference sequence). The CDR3 loop spans 16 amino acids. The V and J ends lost 6 bases and 4 bases respectively, with 21 bases between them. In DNA, the CDR3 is TGCGCCAGCAGCGCTCTACCACAGGGATTCGGCTATGGCTACACCTTC. As protein: CASSALPQGFGYGYTF.

This clone was recorded a few times. The chain employs TRBV29-1 and TRBJ1-5, with 9 bases lining up with TRBD1. The CDR3 has 14 residues. V was clipped by 4 bases and J by 3 bases; unmatched bases: 4. Germline loops: CDR1 SQVTM, CDR2 ANQGSEA. In nucleotides, the CDR3 is TGCAGCGTTGGAGGGACAGGGCTCAATCAGCCCCAGCATTTT. Translating it yields CSVGGTGLNQPQHF. Combining the CDR3 with reference TRBV29-1 and TRBJ1-5 gives the whole variable domain SAVISQKPSRDICQRGTSLTIQCQVDSQVTMMFWYRQQPGQSLTLIATANQGSEATYESGFVIDKFPISRPNLTFSTLTVSNMSPEDSSIYLCSVGGTGLNQPQHFGDGTRLSIL.

The chain uses TRBV5-1 and TRBJ2-3, with 10 bases identical to TRBD2. CDR1 and CDR2 from the germline V gene are SGHRS and YFSETQ. CDR3 length equals 16 residues. The V gene end was trimmed by 3 bases and the J gene end by 4 bases; junction bases not matched to a gene: 8. The CDR3 DNA sequence: TGCGCCAGCAGCTCCAATCTAGCGGGAGCCCCAGATACGCAGTATTTT. It codes for CASSSNLAGAPDTQYF.

The V gene is TRBV2, the J gene TRBJ2-1; maybe TRBD1 (7 bases). CDR1 is SNHLY and CDR2 is FYNNEI in the germline V gene. The CDR3 totals 12 residues. V lost 10 bases and J 7 bases, leaving 14 bases between the germline ends. The CDR3 DNA is TGTGCCACCACGACAGGGAGGAATGAGCAGTTCTTC. It specifies CATTTGRNEQFF. Full variable domain (rest looked up from reference TRBV2 and TRBJ2-1): EPEVTQTPSHQVTQMGQEVILRCVPISNHLYFYWYRQILGQKVEFLVSFYNNEISEKSEIFDDQFSVERPDGSNFTLKIRSTKLEDSAMYFCATTTGRNEQFFGPGTRLTVL.

In the case of this clone: The junction shows a germline mismatch at one end, possibly a read error. The rearrangement joins TRBV7-7 to TRBJ2-7; TRBD2 matches at 8 bases. This CDR3 comprises 13 residues. Germline lookup yields CDR1 SSHAT and CDR2 FNYEAQ (reference sequence). Here the CDR3 DNA reads TGTGCTAGCAGCAAAGGGACTAGCTACGAGCAGTACTTC. This sequence encodes CASSKGTSYEQYF.

V is TRBV5-5 and J is TRBJ1-1, with D possibly TRBD1 on 6 matching bases. Trimming cost V 2 bases and J 5 bases, with 16 bases left between them. The length of the CDR3 is 15 residues. CDR1 and CDR2 from the germline V gene are SGHKS and YYEKEE (reference sequence). Here the CDR3 reads CASSFLTTGTTEAFF. CDR3 sequence (DNA): TGTGCCAGCAGCTTCTTAACGACAGGTACTACTGAAGCTTTCTTT.